Sequencing of this T cell receptor beta chain was carried out in a study of OX40 agonist ivuxolimab in advanced cancers. Turning to the study itself: Patients received intravenous ivuxolimab every 2 weeks at 0.01 to 10 mg/kg. A male proportion of over 70% was recorded, with mean age approximately 56 years and range about 23 to 90.

Findings and limits, study-wide: The specificity for antigen of the expanded peripheral T cells was not determined.

CDR1 MNHNS and CDR2 SASEGT come from the germline V gene. V was shortened by 4 bases and J by 8 bases, with 17 bases between the two germline ends. The CDR3 totals 14 residues. The table came from immunoSEQ multiplex PCR; TCRdb's copy has only in-frame clones and leaves some out. This table holds under 65,000 clones, around 91% found once. The sampling schedule covered blood at baseline, cycle 4 day 1, and cycle 7 day 1. As regards this clone: No antigen is known for it.

V usage is TRBV6-1 and J usage is TRBJ1-2, with a possible D match to TRBD1 (6 bases). The input for sequencing was CD4+ or CD8+ T cells sorted from blood, taken in a trial of the OX40 agonist ivuxolimab. This receptor was obtained from an adult with an advanced solid tumor such as melanoma, head and neck, liver or kidney cancer. The CDR3 DNA sequence: TGTGCCAGCAGTGTGCGGACAGAGGATGGGGGCTACACCTTC. It translates to CASSVRTEDGGYTF.